The 11 T cell receptor beta chains listed next were all sequenced from one sample in a study of T cell responses to AZD1222 COVID-19 vaccine. The data were produced by immunoSEQ multiplex PCR, yet TCRdb's version contains in-frame clones alone and is incomplete. The profile shows 210,000 or so clones, approximately 94% of them singletons. The sequences come from peripheral blood, collected 28 days after the second dose of the MenACWY control vaccine. Every receptor here comes from an adult who received the MenACWY meningococcal vaccine as a control.

This chain uses TRBV3-1 (or the pseudogene TRBV3-2) with TRBJ2-3, with 9 bases aligning to TRBD2. The junction had 6 bases not matched to a gene; V was cut back by 4 bases and J by 1 base. The CDR3 runs 16 residues. From germline, CDR1 is LGHDT and CDR2 YNNKEL (reference sequence). CDR3 DNA sequence: TGTGCCAGCAGCCGGAGTAGCGGGAGTGGCACAGATACGCAGTATTTT. Protein: CASSRSSGSGTDTQYF.

The gene calls are TRBV2 and TRBJ2-3; perhaps TRBD2 as D (5 bases). Per germline, CDR1 SNHLY and CDR2 FYNNEI. The CDR3 has 12 residues. The germline V and J ends were trimmed by 7 bases and 4 bases, with 9 bases remaining between them. As DNA, the CDR3 is TGTGCCAGCATAAGGAGGTCAGATACGCAGTATTTT. Translated: CASIRRSDTQYF.

In this sample, this clone turned up once. The chain links TRBV30 to TRBJ1-5; maybe TRBD1 (5 bases). Germline loops: CDR1 GTSNPN, CDR2 SVGIG (reference sequence). The ends were cut back, 4 bases at V and 6 bases at J, with 13 bases in the middle. The CDR3 extends over 13 amino acids. CDR3 region: CAWTGKGTQPQHF. DNA for the CDR3: TGTGCCTGGACGGGGAAAGGGACTCAGCCCCAGCATTTT.

This chain links TRBV19 with TRBJ1-2; D is unresolved. Germline values: CDR1 LNHDA, CDR2 SQIVND (reference sequence). The CDR3 covers 15 residues. V shed 2 bases and J shed 4 bases, with 14 bases lying between them. CDR3 residues: CASSISREHLYGYTF. The CDR3 region has the DNA TGTGCCAGTAGTATAAGTAGGGAGCACCTCTATGGCTACACCTTC.

The rearrangement uses TRBV28 and TRBJ2-6, with D possibly being TRBD2 (6 bases). The V and J ends lost 10 bases and 2 bases respectively, with 18 bases between them. Looked up from germline, CDR1 is MDHEN and CDR2 is SYDVKM. This CDR3 region has 16 residues. In DNA, the CDR3 is TGTGCCACCCGACCGGGGGTGGGTGCTGGGGCCAACGTCCTGACTTTC. Translating it yields CATRPGVGAGANVLTF.

The chain employs TRBV9 and TRBJ2-1, with 7 nucleotides matching TRBD2. The CDR3 loop spans 15 amino acids. Germline V gene data show CDR1 as SGDLS and CDR2 as YYNGEE. Trimming took 0 bases from V and 2 from J; bases not matched to a gene: 2. CDR3 in amino acids: CASSVGLAPYNEQFF. The CDR3 DNA sequence: TGTGCCAGCAGCGTAGGACTAGCCCCCTACAATGAGCAGTTCTTC.

V is TRBV7-9 and J is TRBJ2-5; D uncertain. CDR1 is SEHNR, CDR2 FQNEAQ, per germline (reference sequence). There are 13 residues in the CDR3. Trimming left V 1 base short and J 4 bases short, with 7 bases between. CDR3 sequence: CASSLGRSETQYF. DNA of the CDR3: TGTGCCAGCAGCTTAGGCAGGTCAGAGACCCAGTACTTC.

V gene TRBV30 combines with J gene TRBJ2-7, with 7 positions matching TRBD2. J lost 4 bases, V lost 0 bases, and 3 bases had no gene match. This CDR3 is 13 amino acids long. CDR1 and CDR2 from the germline V gene are GTSNPN and SVGIG (reference sequence). CDR3 sequence (DNA): TGTGCCTGGAGTGTAGGGGAGGGTTACGAGCAGTACTTC. This gives the protein CAWSVGEGYEQYF.

This chain uses TRBV2 with TRBJ2-1, with D possibly being TRBD2 (5 bases). This CDR3 comprises 12 residues. The germline V and J ends were trimmed by 5 bases and 10 bases, with 12 bases remaining between them. Per the germline V gene, CDR1 is SNHLY and CDR2 is FYNNEI. CDR3 amino acids: CASSLTRNEQFF. The CDR3 DNA follows: TGTGCCAGCAGTCTAACTAGGAACGAGCAGTTCTTC.

This chain uses TRBV6-1 with TRBJ1-2; TRBD1 might be the D (5 bases). Germline assignment: CDR1 MNHNS and CDR2 SASEGT. The length of the CDR3 is 13 residues. Trimming left V 2 bases short and J 7 bases short, with 11 bases between. For the CDR3, the DNA is TGTGCCAGCAGTGAATCAGGGATTGGTGGCTACACCTTC. Its protein product is CASSESGIGGYTF.

This clone has a single count. The genes are TRBV5-6 and TRBJ1-6; no clear D gene. The germline CDR1 and CDR2 sequences are SGHDT and YYEEEE. The CDR3 has 14 amino acids. Trimming took 4 bases from V and 4 from J, leaving 9 bases between them. The CDR3 region has the DNA TGTGCCAGCAGCCAGGACGGATATAATTCACCCCTCCACTTT. Amino acid sequence: CASSQDGYNSPLHF.